A selection of T cell receptor beta chains follows, all from one sample in a study of T cells in Graves' hyperthyroidism and ophthalmopathy. TCRdb reprocessed the multiplex PCR reads via MiXCR and lists one record per CDR3 protein. The table has 600,000 or so distinct CDR3 sequences, roughly 15% seen once; the top ten hold around 12%. Material: blood. These receptors were collected from a woman aged 45-60 years with Graves' ophthalmopathy. The CDR3 runs from the conserved cysteine through the conserved F or W. A D gene is named only where the DNA matches it firmly. Only part of the rows carry a size: once, few, many, or a class if the clone is expanded.

clone size: many
D gene: TRBD2
J gene: TRBJ2-5
V gene: TRBV5-1
CDR3 DNA: TGCGCCAGCAGCCCTAGCGGGAGAAAGACCCAGTACTTC
CDR3 protein: CASSPSGRKTQYF

clone size: -
D gene: -
J gene: TRBJ1-2
V gene: TRBV18
CDR3 DNA: TGTGCCAGCTCAAATCAAGCAGGGGGCTACACCTTC
CDR3 protein: CASSNQAGGYTF

clone size: many
D gene: TRBD1
J gene: TRBJ2-7
V gene: TRBV7-3
CDR3 DNA: TGTGCCAGCAGCCAGGGACAGGTTGACTACGAGCAGTACTTC
CDR3 protein: CASSQGQVDYEQYF

clone size: -
D gene: -
J gene: TRBJ1-1
V gene: TRBV28
CDR3 DNA: TGTGCCAGCAGGGGGGCCTTTTGGAACACTGAAGCTTTCTTT
CDR3 protein: CASRGAFWNTEAFF

clone size: many
D gene: -
J gene: TRBJ2-7
V gene: TRBV7-9
CDR3 DNA: TGTGCCAGCAGCTCCGGGGCGGTCCACGAGCAGTACTTC
CDR3 protein: CASSSGAVHEQYF

clone size: few
D gene: TRBD2
J gene: TRBJ2-5
V gene: TRBV24-1
CDR3 DNA: TGTGCCACCAGCGGACTAGCGGGTGAAGAGACCCAGTACTTC
CDR3 protein: CATSGLAGEETQYF

clone size: many
D gene: TRBD1
J gene: TRBJ2-1
V gene: TRBV5-1
CDR3 DNA: TGCGCCAGCAGCTTGAGGACGCGACAGGGGTTCGACAATGAGCAGTTCTTC
CDR3 protein: CASSLRTRQGFDNEQFF

clone size: many
D gene: -
J gene: TRBJ1-2
V gene: TRBV5-5
CDR3 DNA: TGTGCCAGCAGCCGAGACGCAGATAACTATGGCTACACCTTC
CDR3 protein: CASSRDADNYGYTF

clone size: -
D gene: -
J gene: TRBJ1-3
V gene: TRBV6-5
CDR3 DNA: TGTGCCAGCAGTTACGGACTCGGGACATCGCTCTCTGGAAACACCATATATTTT
CDR3 protein: CASSYGLGTSLSGNTIYF

clone size: few
D gene: -
J gene: TRBJ2-5
V gene: TRBV7-6
CDR3 DNA: TGTGCCAGCAGCTTAGACGGCCCCCCCCAGTACTTC
CDR3 protein: CASSLDGPPQYF

clone size: few
D gene: TRBD2
J gene: TRBJ2-7
V gene: TRBV6-1
CDR3 DNA: TGTGCCAGCATAGACGGGACTAGCGAGTACGAGCAGTACTTC
CDR3 protein: CASIDGTSEYEQYF

clone size: many
D gene: -
J gene: TRBJ1-1
V gene: TRBV20-1
CDR3 DNA: TGCAGTGCTAGAGATCTTGAGGGGTTGAACACTGAAGCTTTCTTT
CDR3 protein: CSARDLEGLNTEAFF

clone size: many
D gene: -
J gene: TRBJ1-6
V gene: TRBV28
CDR3 DNA: TGTGCCAGCGGGATACAGGGCCCCAGGATTTCACCCCTCCACTTT
CDR3 protein: CASGIQGPRISPLHF

clone size: many
D gene: -
J gene: TRBJ2-5
V gene: TRBV7-2
CDR3 DNA: TGTGCCAGCAGCCAGACTAGGGTACAAGAGACCCAGTACTTC
CDR3 protein: CASSQTRVQETQYF

clone size: many
D gene: TRBD1
J gene: TRBJ2-7
V gene: TRBV18
CDR3 DNA: TGTGCCAGCTCACCACCGGGACAGCCCTACGAGCAGTACTTC
CDR3 protein: CASSPPGQPYEQYF

clone size: many
D gene: TRBD1
J gene: TRBJ2-7
V gene: TRBV9
CDR3 DNA: TGTGCCAGCAGCGTAGTAAGGGACAGTCCATACTACGAGCAGTACTTC
CDR3 protein: CASSVVRDSPYYEQYF

clone size: -
D gene: TRBD2
J gene: TRBJ2-1
V gene: TRBV20-1
CDR3 DNA: TGCAGTGCTATATATGGACTAGCGGGAGTGGGGCAGTTCTTC
CDR3 protein: CSAIYGLAGVGQFF

clone size: few
D gene: -
J gene: TRBJ2-1
V gene: TRBV20-1
CDR3 DNA: TGCAGTGCTAGAAGACTAGACTCCTACAATGAGCAGTTCTTC
CDR3 protein: CSARRLDSYNEQFF

clone size: many
D gene: TRBD2
J gene: TRBJ2-7
V gene: TRBV20-1
CDR3 DNA: TGCAGTGCACGGCCGACTAGCGGTGAGTTCTACGAGCAGTACTTC
CDR3 protein: CSARPTSGEFYEQYF

clone size: -
D gene: TRBD2
J gene: TRBJ2-5
V gene: TRBV11-3
CDR3 DNA: TGTGCCAGCAGCCCTGCCCGGAGCGGGAGGTTCTACTTC
CDR3 protein: CASSPARSGRFYF

clone size: -
D gene: -
J gene: TRBJ2-1
V gene: TRBV27
CDR3 DNA: TGTGCCAGCAGACGTATGACTAGTACTGAGTTCTTC
CDR3 protein: CASRRMTSTEFF

clone size: many
D gene: -
J gene: TRBJ2-7
V gene: TRBV5-1
CDR3 DNA: TGCGCCAGCAGCCTTATACAGGGATCTGGGCAGTACTTC
CDR3 protein: CASSLIQGSGQYF

clone size: -
D gene: TRBD1
J gene: TRBJ1-3
V gene: TRBV28
CDR3 DNA: TGTGCCAGCAGTGGGGGACAGGTTTACTCTGGAAACACCATATATTTT
CDR3 protein: CASSGGQVYSGNTIYF

clone size: -
D gene: TRBD1
J gene: TRBJ2-7
V gene: TRBV27
CDR3 DNA: TGTGCCAGCAGTACTCCCCGGACAGGGGGATACTACGAGCAGTACTTC
CDR3 protein: CASSTPRTGGYYEQYF

clone size: once
D gene: -
J gene: TRBJ1-5
V gene: TRBV2
CDR3 DNA: TGTGCCAGCAGTGGCCCATTCGGGGACATTCAGCCCCAGCATTTT
CDR3 protein: CASSGPFGDIQPQHF

clone size: many
D gene: TRBD1
J gene: TRBJ2-5
V gene: TRBV30
CDR3 DNA: TGTGCCTGGGCCGGGACAGGGGGCAGGGGGCAACCGTACTTC
CDR3 protein: CAWAGTGGRGQPYF